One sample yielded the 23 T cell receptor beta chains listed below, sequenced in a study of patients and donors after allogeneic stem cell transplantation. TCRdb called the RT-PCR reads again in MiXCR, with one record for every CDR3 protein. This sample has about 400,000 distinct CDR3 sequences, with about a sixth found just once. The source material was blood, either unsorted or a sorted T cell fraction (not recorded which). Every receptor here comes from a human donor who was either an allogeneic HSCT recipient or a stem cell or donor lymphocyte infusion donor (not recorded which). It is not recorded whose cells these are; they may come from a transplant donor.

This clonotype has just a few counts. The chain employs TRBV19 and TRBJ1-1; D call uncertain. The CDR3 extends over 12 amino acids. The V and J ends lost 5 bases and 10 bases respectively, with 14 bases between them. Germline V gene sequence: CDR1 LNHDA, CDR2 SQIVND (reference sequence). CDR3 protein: CASSERSQRAFF. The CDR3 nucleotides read TGTGCCAGTAGTGAAAGGTCACAGCGAGCTTTCTTT. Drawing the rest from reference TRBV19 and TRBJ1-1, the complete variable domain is DGGITQSPKYLFRKEGQNVTLSCEQNLNHDAMYWYRQDPGQGLRLIYYSQIVNDFQKGDIAEGYSVSREKKESFPLTVTSAQKNPTAFYLCASSERSQRAFFGQGTRLTVV.

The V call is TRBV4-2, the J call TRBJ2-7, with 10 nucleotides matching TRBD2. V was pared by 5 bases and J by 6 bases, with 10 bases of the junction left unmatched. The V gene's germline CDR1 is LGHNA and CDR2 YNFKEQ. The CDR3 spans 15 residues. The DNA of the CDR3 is TGTGCCAGCAGCTTAACTAGCGGGACTTCGGGCGAGCAGTACTTC. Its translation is CASSLTSGTSGEQYF.

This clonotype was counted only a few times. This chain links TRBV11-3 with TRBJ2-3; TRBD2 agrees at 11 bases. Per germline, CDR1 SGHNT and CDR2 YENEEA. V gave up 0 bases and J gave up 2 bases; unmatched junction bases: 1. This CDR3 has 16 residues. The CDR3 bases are TGTGCCAGCAGCTTAGATAGCGGGAGGGCCACAGATACGCAGTATTTT. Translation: CASSLDSGRATDTQYF.

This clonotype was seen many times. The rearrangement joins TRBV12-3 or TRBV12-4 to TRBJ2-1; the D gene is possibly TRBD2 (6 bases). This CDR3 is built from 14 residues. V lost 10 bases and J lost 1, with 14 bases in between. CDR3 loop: CAIERGRSYNEQFF. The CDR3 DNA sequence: TGTGCCATCGAGCGTGGGAGGTCCTACAATGAGCAGTTCTTC.

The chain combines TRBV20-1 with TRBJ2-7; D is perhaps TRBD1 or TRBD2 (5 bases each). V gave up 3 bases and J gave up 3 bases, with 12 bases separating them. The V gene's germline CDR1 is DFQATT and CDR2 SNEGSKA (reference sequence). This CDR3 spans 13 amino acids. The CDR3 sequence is CSARGDGFYEQYF. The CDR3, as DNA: TGCAGTGCTAGGGGGGACGGGTTCTACGAGCAGTACTTC.

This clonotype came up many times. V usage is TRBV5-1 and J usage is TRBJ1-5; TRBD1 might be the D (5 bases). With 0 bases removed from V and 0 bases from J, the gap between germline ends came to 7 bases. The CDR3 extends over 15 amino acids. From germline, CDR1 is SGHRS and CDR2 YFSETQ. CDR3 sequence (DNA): TGCGCCAGCAGCTTGGAAGGGGTTAGCAATCAGCCCCAGCATTTT. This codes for CASSLEGVSNQPQHF.

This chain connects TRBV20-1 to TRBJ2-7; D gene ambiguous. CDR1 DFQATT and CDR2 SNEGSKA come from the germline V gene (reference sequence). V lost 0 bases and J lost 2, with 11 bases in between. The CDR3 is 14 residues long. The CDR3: CSARDAHGAYEQYF. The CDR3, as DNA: TGCAGTGCTAGAGATGCACACGGAGCCTACGAGCAGTACTTC.

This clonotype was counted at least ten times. CDR3 in amino acids: CASSLQGTGATEAFF. The CDR3 region has the DNA TGTGCCAGCAGCTTACAGGGAACGGGAGCCACTGAAGCTTTCTTT. This chain links TRBV12-3 or TRBV12-4 with TRBJ1-1, with D perhaps matching TRBD1 (6 bases). Trimming removed 6 bases at V and 4 bases at J, with 18 bases between. This CDR3 is 15 amino acids long.

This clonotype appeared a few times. DNA of the CDR3: TGTGCCAGCAGAGTGACAGGGATGGGAAACACCATATATTTT. This gives the protein CASRVTGMGNTIYF. V and J are TRBV6-1 and TRBJ1-3, with TRBD1 matching over 7 bases. V dropped 6 bases and J dropped 4; count of bases not matched to a gene: 6. This CDR3 is built from 14 residues. CDR1 and CDR2 (germline): MNHNS, SASEGT.

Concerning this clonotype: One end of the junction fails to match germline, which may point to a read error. CDR3 DNA sequence: TGCAGTGCTAGAGATGACAGGTTATTCTTAAGGGACATGAACCCTGAAGCTTTCTTT. It encodes CSARDDRLFLRDMNPEAFF. The genes are TRBV20-1 and TRBJ1-1, with a tentative D call TRBD1 (6 bases). The CDR3 covers 19 residues. Germline CDR1 DFQATT, CDR2 SNEGSKA (reference sequence).

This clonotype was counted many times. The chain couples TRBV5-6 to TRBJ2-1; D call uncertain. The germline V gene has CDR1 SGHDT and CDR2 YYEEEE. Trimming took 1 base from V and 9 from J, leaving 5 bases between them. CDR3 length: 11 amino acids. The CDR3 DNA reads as TGTGCCAGCAGCTTGTCGGGTGAGCAGTTCTTC. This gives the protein CASSLSGEQFF. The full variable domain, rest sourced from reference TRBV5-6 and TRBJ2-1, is DAGVTQSPTHLIKTRGQQVTLRCSPKSGHDTVSWYQQALGQGPQFIFQYYEEEERQRGNFPDRFSGHQFPNYSSELNVNALLLGDSALYLCASSLSGEQFFGPGTRLTVL.

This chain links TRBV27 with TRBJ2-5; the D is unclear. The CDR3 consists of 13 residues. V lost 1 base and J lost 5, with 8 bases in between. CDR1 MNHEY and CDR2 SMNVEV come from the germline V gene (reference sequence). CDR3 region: CASSLFRDETQYF. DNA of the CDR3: TGTGCCAGCAGTTTATTTCGCGACGAGACCCAGTACTTC.

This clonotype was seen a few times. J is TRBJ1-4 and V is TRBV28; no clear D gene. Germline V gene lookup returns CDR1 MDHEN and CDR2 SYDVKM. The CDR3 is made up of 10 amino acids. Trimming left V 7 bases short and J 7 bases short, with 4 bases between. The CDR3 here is CASKGEKLFF. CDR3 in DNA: TGTGCCAGCAAAGGTGAAAAACTGTTTTTT.

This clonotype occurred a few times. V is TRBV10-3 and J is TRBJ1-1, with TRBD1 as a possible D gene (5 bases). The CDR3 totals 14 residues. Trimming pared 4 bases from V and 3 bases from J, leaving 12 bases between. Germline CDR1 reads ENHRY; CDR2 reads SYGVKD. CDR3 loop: CAISVGPGDTEAFF. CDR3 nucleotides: TGTGCCATCAGTGTGGGGCCTGGTGACACTGAAGCTTTCTTT.

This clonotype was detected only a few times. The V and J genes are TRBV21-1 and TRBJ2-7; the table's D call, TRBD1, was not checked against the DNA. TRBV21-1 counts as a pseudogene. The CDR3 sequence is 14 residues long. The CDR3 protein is CASTLKGVTYEQYF. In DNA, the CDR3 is TGTGCCAGCACCCTAAAAGGGGTTACGTACGAGCAGTACTTC.

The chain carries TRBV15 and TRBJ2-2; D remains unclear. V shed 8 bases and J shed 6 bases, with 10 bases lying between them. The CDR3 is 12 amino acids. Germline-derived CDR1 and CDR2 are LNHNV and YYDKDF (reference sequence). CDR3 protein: CATSEAPGELFF. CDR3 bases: TGTGCCACCTCCGAAGCGCCCGGGGAGCTGTTTTTT.

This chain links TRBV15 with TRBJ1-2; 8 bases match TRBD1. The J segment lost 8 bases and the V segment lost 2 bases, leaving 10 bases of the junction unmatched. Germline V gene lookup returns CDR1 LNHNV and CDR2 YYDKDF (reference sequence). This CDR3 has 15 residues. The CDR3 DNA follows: TGTGCCACCAGCAGACCCCGGGCGACAGGGGAAGGCTACACCTTC. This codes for CATSRPRATGEGYTF.

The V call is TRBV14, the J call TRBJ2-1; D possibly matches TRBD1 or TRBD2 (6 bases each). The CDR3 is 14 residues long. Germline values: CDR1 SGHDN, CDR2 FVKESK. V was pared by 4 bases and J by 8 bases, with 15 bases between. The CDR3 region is CASSLVGGWHEQFF. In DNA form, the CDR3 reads TGTGCCAGCAGCCTGGTGGGGGGCTGGCATGAGCAGTTCTTC. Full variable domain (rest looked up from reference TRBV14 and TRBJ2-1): EAGVTQFPSHSVIEKGQTVTLRCDPISGHDNLYWYRRVMGKEIKFLLHFVKESKQDESGMPNNRFLAERTGGTYSTLKVQPAELEDSGVYFCASSLVGGWHEQFFGPGTRLTVL.

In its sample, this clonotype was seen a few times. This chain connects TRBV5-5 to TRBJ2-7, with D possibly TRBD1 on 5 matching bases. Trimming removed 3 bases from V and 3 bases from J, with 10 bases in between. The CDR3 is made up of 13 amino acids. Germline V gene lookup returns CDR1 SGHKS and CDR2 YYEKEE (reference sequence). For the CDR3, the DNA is TGTGCCAGCAGCTCGGACACCTTCTACGAGCAGTACTTC. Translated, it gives CASSSDTFYEQYF.

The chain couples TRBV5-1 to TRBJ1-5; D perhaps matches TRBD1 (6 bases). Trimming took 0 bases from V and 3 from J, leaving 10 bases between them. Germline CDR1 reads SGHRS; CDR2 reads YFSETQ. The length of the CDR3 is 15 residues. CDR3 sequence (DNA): TGCGCCAGCAGCTTGGGACAGGACCTCAATCAGCCCCAGCATTTT. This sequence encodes CASSLGQDLNQPQHF.

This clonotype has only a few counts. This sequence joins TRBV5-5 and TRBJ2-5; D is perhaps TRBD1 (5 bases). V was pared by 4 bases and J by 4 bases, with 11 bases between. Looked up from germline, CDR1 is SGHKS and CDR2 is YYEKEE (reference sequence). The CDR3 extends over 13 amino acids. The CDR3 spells CASSHTGRETQYF. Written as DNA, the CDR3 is TGTGCCAGCAGCCATACAGGTAGAGAGACCCAGTACTTC.

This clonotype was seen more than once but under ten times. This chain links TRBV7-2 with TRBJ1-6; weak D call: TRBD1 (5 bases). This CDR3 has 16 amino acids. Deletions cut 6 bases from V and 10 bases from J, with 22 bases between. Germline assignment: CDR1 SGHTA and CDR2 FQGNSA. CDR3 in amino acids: CASSFKPAGTGSPLHF. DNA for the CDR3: TGTGCCAGCAGTTTCAAGCCGGCAGGGACTGGATCACCCCTCCACTTT.

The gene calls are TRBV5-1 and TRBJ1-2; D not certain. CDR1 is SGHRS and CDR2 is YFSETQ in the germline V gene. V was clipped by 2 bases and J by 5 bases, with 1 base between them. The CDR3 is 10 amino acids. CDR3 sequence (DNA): TGCGCCAGCAGCTTATATGGCTACACCTTC. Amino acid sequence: CASSLYGYTF.